This TCR beta chain is drawn from a study of CD8 T cells in Susac syndrome. As for the study in general: Among sequenced Susac syndrome patients, 5 or 6 had active disease and fewer than ten were in remission. Study-wide results and caveats: The Susac syndrome CD4+ T cell repertoires displayed no clonal expansion.

CD8+ and CD4+ blood T cells underwent TCR beta sequencing. FACS was used to enrich TEMRA cells, whereas the CD8+ and CD4+ T cells were obtained by negative isolation. The CDR3 contains 15 residues. Germline-derived CDR1 and CDR2 are SGDLS and YYNGEE. The V gene lost 3 bases and the J gene lost 5 bases, with 15 bases spanning the gap. Details on this clonotype: The antigen is not known.

With random hexamers, 0.5 to 1 ug RNA was reverse transcribed. TCRdb re-called the immunoSEQ multiplex PCR reads with MiXCR, one entry per CDR3 protein. The sample lists about 94,000 distinct CDR3 sequences; around 94% were seen once. The chain recombines TRBV9 with TRBJ2-1; weak D call: TRBD1 (6 bases). The source of this sequence is a human donor with Susac syndrome. Sequences were obtained from CD4+ T cells from PBMCs. The CDR3 protein is CASSALDSDHNEQFF. CDR3 DNA: TGTGCCAGCAGCGCTTTGGACAGTGATCACAATGAGCAGTTCTTC.